This T cell receptor beta chain was profiled in a study of blood T cell repertoires in COVID-19 (dated by TCRdb to about 2020). At the level of the whole study: Samples covering the acute and convalescent phases of COVID-19 were provided by collaborators in the United States, Italy and Spain. The prospective study material was composed of cDNA or gDNA derived from T cells, B-cell-depleted T cells, or PBMCs. Subjects who had been exposed to COVID-19, were actively infected with it, or had recovered from it provided the deeply sampled blood TCRbeta repertoires that made up the dataset. The repertoires were made available in a free public database intended to serve as a resource for research on the immune response to SARS-CoV-2. Samples came from the ongoing ImmuneRACE study (first 160 participants) plus 1,254 subjects from 6 global collaborators. Sample metadata almost always included a de-identified subject ID, COVID-19 status, age in years and sex. Where available, HLA class I and class II types were obtained from metadata supplied by the sample provider rather than from assay-based typing. Points the paper makes about the study in general: Clinical and demographic metadata were provided uncurated, with the amount varying by source and participant.

Per the germline V gene, SNHLY is the CDR1 and FYNNEI is the CDR2. The CDR3 covers 12 residues, taking in both the cysteine and the phenylalanine. The entry retains the CDR3 DNA only, 36 bases that are in frame from base 1. V is reduced by 6 bases and J by 6 bases, leaving a spacing of 9 bases between them. TCRbeta CDR3 regions were amplified from genomic DNA by means of the immunoSEQ Assay, a bias-controlled multiplex PCR. In the original analysis: Nucleated cell counts per sample were estimated from amplification of reference gene primers within the assay. Sequence reads were collapsed and filtered to measure the absolute abundance of every unique TCRbeta CDR3 rearrangement. For each sample, productive Simpson clonality was calculated as the square root of Simpson's diversity index across productive rearrangements. The clones in this table, taken by TCRdb from immuneACCESS, are in-frame only. Not every clone is retained; where verified, under half of the shortfall comes from an unresolved V gene, and the cause of the rest is unknown. V and J calls plus clone size are reproduced from that table; the DNA served to infer D and trimming. This sample holds 200,000 to 250,000 clones; 92% were observed only once. The ten largest clones represent around 1.2% of the sample.

Collaborating institutions collected whole blood in K2EDTA tubes following their own protocols. For TCRbeta analysis, collaborator samples were shipped as frozen whole blood, as isolated PBMCs, or as DNA extracted from either sample type. A word on this clone: The clone's antigen remains unknown. No base quality information exists; no much larger clone differs at one position.

The V and J genes are TRBV2 and TRBJ1-3, with TRBD1 perhaps the D gene, on 5 matching bases. The sequence was collected from a man aged 30 to 39 with acute or convalescent COVID-19. The sample consisted of peripheral blood. CDR3 sequence: CASRGLSNTIYF. In nucleotides, the sequence is TGTGCCAGCAGGGGGCTTTCAAACACCATATATTTT. The full variable domain, with segments outside the CDR3 supplied by the reference TRBV2 and TRBJ1-3 proteins, appears as EPEVTQTPSHQVTQMGQEVILRCVPISNHLYFYWYRQILGQKVEFLVSFYNNEISEKSEIFDDQFSVERPDGSNFTLKIRSTKLEDSAMYFCASRGLSNTIYFGEGSWLTVV.